These 10 T cell receptor beta chains were sequenced from one sample in a study of cytomegalovirus exposure and HLA in healthy donors. Sequenced by immunoSEQ multiplex PCR; TCRdb stores in-frame clones only, minus some. The sample lists 150,000 to 200,000 clones; 86% were seen once. Input material: PBMCs. The receptors shown here come from a young man in good health and CMV-seropositive.

The gene calls are TRBV27 and TRBJ1-5, with unresolved D. V was shortened by 2 bases and J by 6 bases, with 5 bases between the two germline ends. This CDR3 region has 12 residues. Looked up from germline, CDR1 is MNHEY and CDR2 is SMNVEV (reference sequence). CDR3 amino acids: CASSLRGQPQHF. Written as DNA, the CDR3 is TGTGCCAGCAGTTTACGCGGTCAGCCCCAGCATTTT.

This clone has more than one count but fewer than ten. The chain employs TRBV28 and TRBJ1-5; 9 bases map to TRBD1. After removal of 5 bases from V and 7 bases from J, the junction contained 6 bases not matched to a gene. The CDR3 consists of 14 residues. The germline CDR1 and CDR2 sequences are MDHEN and SYDVKM. For the CDR3, the DNA is TGTGCCAGCAGTCAAAAAGACAGGGGGCAGCCCCAGCATTTT. It yields the protein CASSQKDRGQPQHF.

CDR3 bases: TGCAGCGTTGAAGATTGGGCTAGCTCTGGGGCCAACGTCCTGACTTTC. It specifies CSVEDWASSGANVLTF. This rearrangement joins TRBV29-1 to TRBJ2-6, with D uncertain. V was shortened by 0 bases and J by 0 bases, with 9 bases between the two germline ends. The CDR3 runs 16 residues. The germline CDR1 and CDR2 sequences are SQVTM and ANQGSEA.

This clone was detected only a few times. This chain uses TRBV5-1 with TRBJ2-7; 8 bases line up with TRBD1. After removal of 4 bases from V and 2 bases from J, the junction contained 29 bases not matched to a gene. The CDR3 extends over 22 amino acids. Per germline, CDR1 SGHRS and CDR2 YFSETQ. The CDR3: CASSQVSHLRQGRPYPTYEQYF. For the CDR3, the DNA is TGCGCCAGCAGCCAGGTATCCCATTTGCGACAGGGGAGACCCTACCCGACCTACGAGCAGTACTTC.

This chain connects TRBV5-8 to TRBJ1-2; D remains unclear. CDR3 size: 12 residues. The germline gives CDR1 SGHTS, CDR2 YDEGEE. The V and J ends lost 4 bases and 8 bases respectively, with 12 bases between them. The CDR3 here is CASSPLAGGYTF. Here the CDR3 DNA reads TGTGCCAGCAGCCCCCTGGCGGGCGGCTACACCTTC. The whole variable domain, filled in from reference TRBV5-8 and TRBJ1-2, reads EAGVTQSPTHLIKTRGQQATLRCSPISGHTSVYWYQQALGLGLQFLLWYDEGEERNRGNFPPRFSGRQFPNYSSELNVNALELEDSALYLCASSPLAGGYTFGSGTRLTVV.

The genes are TRBV2 and TRBJ2-7; 14 bases map to TRBD2. The J segment lost 3 bases and the V segment lost 7 bases, leaving 17 bases of the junction unmatched. The CDR3 is 19 residues long. Germline V gives CDR1 SNHLY, CDR2 FYNNEI. CDR3 in DNA: TGTGCCAGCAAACGCTTTGGGACTAGCGGGGGCCGCGTAGGCTACGAGCAGTACTTC. It yields the protein CASKRFGTSGGRVGYEQYF.

The rearrangement uses TRBV27 and TRBJ2-7, with a weak D call TRBD2 (6 bases). Per germline, CDR1 MNHEY and CDR2 SMNVEV (reference sequence). The CDR3 has 14 amino acids. The V gene lost 0 bases and the J gene lost 1 base, with 7 bases spanning the gap. The CDR3 is CASSLSAGSYEQYF. The DNA for the CDR3 is TGTGCCAGCAGTTTATCTGCGGGGTCCTACGAGCAGTACTTC.

The rearrangement uses TRBV27 and TRBJ1-1; 7 positions agree with TRBD1. V lost 0 bases, J lost 7 bases, and 5 bases stayed unmatched. Germline CDR1 reads MNHEY; CDR2 reads SMNVEV (reference sequence). The CDR3 is made up of 14 amino acids. The CDR3: CASSLSGGVGEAFF. In DNA, the CDR3 is TGTGCCAGCAGTTTATCAGGGGGCGTCGGTGAAGCTTTCTTT.

V and J are TRBV30 and TRBJ1-2; D call uncertain. Germline CDR1 and CDR2: GTSNPN and SVGIG (reference sequence). Trimming stripped 5 bases from V and 8 bases from J, with 12 bases between. CDR3 length equals 11 residues. CDR3 nucleotides: TGTGCCTGGGGACGAACACGGGGCTACACCTTC. Its translation: CAWGRTRGYTF.

This chain connects TRBV6-5 to TRBJ1-5, with D tentatively TRBD1 (5 bases). The length of the CDR3 is 14 residues. The V and J ends lost 0 bases and 4 bases respectively, with 7 bases between them. Germline CDR1 reads MNHEY; CDR2 reads SVGAGI. CDR3 nucleotides: TGTGCCAGCAGTTACTCTGGGGGTAATCAGCCCCAGCATTTT. Residues: CASSYSGGNQPQHF.